This passage covers 10 T cell receptor beta chains from one sample sequenced in a study of neurological immune-mediated disorders (dated by TCRdb to about 2019). Libraries came from 5' RACE. Reads for this sample came from an Illumina HiSeq 2500. The public reads were reanalyzed by TCRdb: fastp trimming at Q25, MiXCR alignment, in-frame beta chains only. One record per CDR3 amino acid sequence lists the most common genes and DNA. The sample table shows around 49,000 distinct CDR3 sequences, and 9% to 10% are seen once. The ten biggest clones cover about 1.6% of the sample. The time point label here, explained by the study, means: longitudinal time-point 1 (baseline). The sample was PBMCs. These receptors all stem from a woman between 40 and 55 years old in good health.

This clonotype was seen ten or more times. V usage is TRBV10-3 and J usage is TRBJ2-3, with TRBD1 matching 7 bases. V shed 8 bases, J shed 6 bases, and the junction held 11 bases outside the gene matches. The CDR3 covers 14 residues. The germline V gene has CDR1 ENHRY and CDR2 SYGVKD. The DNA for the CDR3 is TGTGCCATCCGGGACAGACAGACCACGGATACGCAGTATTTT. Translation gives CAIRDRQTTDTQYF.

The chain recombines TRBV10-3 with TRBJ1-2, with unresolved D. CDR1 is ENHRY, CDR2 SYGVKD, per germline. This CDR3 is 13 amino acids long. V shed 3 bases and J shed 4 bases, with 9 bases lying between them. The CDR3 sequence is CAISDLGIYGYTF. The CDR3 DNA sequence: TGTGCCATCAGTGATCTGGGGATCTATGGCTACACCTTC.

This clonotype was detected ten times or more. The J gene is TRBJ1-5, the V gene TRBV12-3 or TRBV12-4; D gene ambiguous. The CDR3 totals 14 residues. Trimming took 4 bases from V and 7 from J, leaving 14 bases between them. The chain's CDR3 is CASSSLTAAQPQHF. The CDR3 bases are TGTGCCAGCAGTTCCTTGACGGCCGCCCAGCCCCAGCATTTT.

With respect to this clonotype: Possible read error: a much larger clone is one base away. The rearrangement uses TRBV29-1 and TRBJ2-1; D uncertain. CDR3 length equals 14 residues. Germline V lookup: CDR1 SQVTM, CDR2 ANQGSEA. The ends were cut back, 1 base at V and 8 bases at J, with 15 bases in the middle. The CDR3 coding sequence is TGCAGCGTTGAAGGCCGCCAGCCGCGCGATGAGCAGTTCTTC. Translated, it gives CSVEGRQPRDEQFF.

This clonotype was seen at least ten times. This rearrangement joins TRBV20-1 to TRBJ2-3; D is ambiguous. Germline-derived CDR1 and CDR2 are DFQATT and SNEGSKA (reference sequence). This CDR3 spans 14 amino acids. With 3 bases removed from V and 4 bases from J, the gap between germline ends came to 14 bases. The CDR3 nucleotides are TGCAGTGCTAGCATAGGGCAGCTAGCAGATACGCAGTATTTT. This sequence encodes CSASIGQLADTQYF.

This clonotype appeared once. This chain uses TRBV4-1 with TRBJ1-5; D uncertain. This CDR3 spans 17 amino acids. Germline V gene data show CDR1 as MGHRA and CDR2 as YSYEKL. V was pared by 0 bases and J by 4 bases, with 16 bases between. CDR3 amino acids: CASSQDPRAFPNQPQHF. For the CDR3, the DNA is TGCGCCAGCAGCCAAGACCCTAGGGCCTTCCCGAATCAGCCCCAGCATTTT.

Many counts were recorded for this clonotype. The chain joins TRBV6-2 or TRBV6-3 to TRBJ2-7; D call uncertain. Germline CDR1 MNHEY, CDR2 SVGEGT. This CDR3 has 14 residues. Trimming took 6 bases from V and 0 from J, leaving 12 bases between them. The DNA for the CDR3 is TGTGCCAGCAGGACACTGAAAAGCTCCTACGAGCAGTACTTC. Protein sequence: CASRTLKSSYEQYF.

In this sample, this clonotype turned up many times. The chain employs TRBV4-3 and TRBJ1-5; no reliable D call. Trimming removed 0 bases from V and 7 bases from J, with 13 bases in between. The germline gives CDR1 LGHNA, CDR2 YSLEER. The CDR3 runs to 15 residues. The CDR3 DNA is TGCGCCAGCAGCCAAGACAGCGACCCCCGACAGCCCCAGCATTTT. Translated: CASSQDSDPRQPQHF.

This clonotype was seen just once. The V and J genes are TRBV4-3 and TRBJ2-7; a weak D match, TRBD1 (6 bases). From germline, CDR1 is LGHNA and CDR2 YSLEER. The V gene lost 0 bases and the J gene lost 0 bases, with 21 bases spanning the gap. CDR3 length: 19 residues. This CDR3 reads CASSQDNIYGGLTSYEQYF. The CDR3 DNA is TGCGCCAGCAGCCAAGATAATATTTATGGGGGCCTTACCTCCTACGAGCAGTACTTC.

This clonotype was recorded many times. The rearrangement joins TRBV3-1 to TRBJ1-1, with D unresolved. This CDR3 comprises 14 residues. Germline CDR1 reads LGHDT; CDR2 reads YNNKEL (reference sequence). V was cut by 2 bases and J by 0 bases, with 7 bases left in between. In DNA form, the CDR3 reads TGTGCCAGCAGCCAACGTCGACTGAACACTGAAGCTTTCTTT. Its translation is CASSQRRLNTEAFF.